These 28 T cell receptor beta chains came from one sample sequenced in a study of Ad26.COV2.S vaccination and SARS-CoV-2 variants. Using immunoSEQ multiplex PCR, the repertoire was profiled, and TCRdb retains in-frame clones only, with some absent. The table includes more than 400,000 clones, around 93% detected once. This sample's treatment: roughly 19 received Ad26.COV2.S at low or high dose, single or two shots; five or six received placebo; per-sample allocation not given. All samples were drawn on day 63, counting from the first vaccine or placebo injection. The sample consisted of peripheral blood, taken in a trial of Ad26.COV2.S vaccine versus placebo. The receptors here all came from a person aged 18-60 years who received the Ad26.COV2.S COVID-19 vaccine or a placebo.

The CDR3 region has the DNA TGCGCCAGCAGCCAAGAGTGGCCGGGACCGCATGTGACCCAGTACTTC. Translation gives CASSQEWPGPHVTQYF. The rearrangement links TRBV4-3 to TRBJ2-5, with D possibly being TRBD1 or TRBD2 (5 bases each). V lost 0 bases and J lost 7, with 18 bases in between. Germline-derived CDR1 and CDR2 are LGHNA and YSLEER. The CDR3 totals 16 residues.

This clone occurred a few times. This specimen includes other DNA sequences encoding the same CDR3. The rearrangement uses TRBV29-1 and TRBJ2-2; D perhaps matches TRBD1 (6 bases). Germline values: CDR1 SQVTM, CDR2 ANQGSEA. The CDR3 has 13 amino acids. Trimming stripped 3 bases from V and 1 base from J, with 6 bases between. The CDR3 sequence: CSVDRGNTGELFF. The CDR3 DNA reads TGCAGCGTTGACAGGGGGAACACCGGGGAGCTGTTTTTT.

The rearrangement uses TRBV15 and TRBJ2-3; 9 positions agree with TRBD1. Germline lookup yields CDR1 LNHNV and CDR2 YYDKDF (reference sequence). V shed 1 base and J 2 bases; nucleotides not matched to a gene: 10. CDR3 length equals 18 residues. CDR3 in DNA: TGTGCCACCAGCAGAGGAACATGGGGACAGGGAGTCACAGATACGCAGTATTTT. Translated: CATSRGTWGQGVTDTQYF.

The chain carries TRBV5-1 and TRBJ2-1; 12 bases match TRBD2. The CDR3 spans 16 residues. Trimming at V came to 3 bases and at J to 0 bases, leaving 1 base not matched to a gene. Germline V lookup: CDR1 SGHRS, CDR2 YFSETQ. In DNA, the CDR3 is TGCGCCAGCAGCTGGACTAGCGGGGTCTCCTACAATGAGCAGTTCTTC. It encodes CASSWTSGVSYNEQFF.

This clone turned up a few times. The chain uses TRBV6-7 and TRBJ2-5, with D tentatively TRBD2 (5 bases). Being an ORF, TRBV6-7 has a function that is uncertain. V gave up 7 bases and J gave up 9 bases, with 18 bases separating them. The length of the CDR3 is 13 residues. In DNA, the CDR3 is TGTGCCAGCACCTTGAAGAGGGAGCTGGCCCAGTACTTC. Amino acid sequence: CASTLKRELAQYF.

The CDR3 here is CASSLGGWDTEAFF. Here the CDR3 DNA reads TGTGCCAGCAGCCTGGGAGGGTGGGACACTGAAGCTTTCTTT. The chain uses TRBV7-2 and TRBJ1-1; D uncertain. This CDR3 is built from 14 residues. V was trimmed by 5 bases and J by 3 bases, leaving 13 bases between them. CDR1 and CDR2 from the germline V gene are SGHTA and FQGNSA. The full variable domain, with the rest looked up from reference TRBV7-2 and TRBJ1-1, is GAGVSQSPSNKVTEKGKDVELRCDPISGHTALYWYRQSLGQGLEFLIYFQGNSAPDKSGLPSDRFSAERTGGSVSTLTIQRTQQEDSAVYLCASSLGGWDTEAFFGQGTRLTVV.

This clone was counted a few times. The V gene is TRBV5-1, the J gene TRBJ2-2, with 9 nucleotides matching TRBD1. Germline V gene data show CDR1 as SGHRS and CDR2 as YFSETQ. V dropped 3 bases and J dropped 5; count of bases not matched to a gene: 5. The CDR3 spans 15 residues. The CDR3 spells CASSSTGGATGELFF. In DNA form, the CDR3 reads TGCGCCAGCAGCTCAACAGGGGGCGCAACCGGGGAGCTGTTTTTT.

This clone was seen just once. The rearrangement links TRBV29-1 to TRBJ1-2, with a weak D call TRBD1 (6 bases). Trimming removed 4 bases from V and 8 bases from J, with 17 bases in between. This CDR3 spans 13 amino acids. Looked up from germline, CDR1 is SQVTM and CDR2 is ANQGSEA. DNA of the CDR3: TGCAGCGTTGGGGTGCTGGGGGCGCGCGGCTACACCTTC. Amino acid sequence: CSVGVLGARGYTF.

The chain is built from TRBV4-1 and TRBJ2-5, with 11 bases that match TRBD2. The CDR3 runs 15 residues. V gave up 3 bases and J gave up 2 bases; unmatched junction bases: 2. Germline V CDR1 and CDR2: MGHRA, YSYEKL. The CDR3 protein is CASSQTSGVQETQYF. CDR3 DNA sequence: TGCGCCAGCAGCCAGACTAGCGGGGTTCAAGAGACCCAGTACTTC.

CDR3 in amino acids: CASIPGGGAYRGYTF. CDR3 bases: TGTGCCAGCATCCCTGGAGGGGGCGCCTATCGGGGCTACACCTTC. The chain recombines TRBV19 with TRBJ1-2, with 7 bases lining up with TRBD1. The CDR3 contains 15 residues. Germline V gene data show CDR1 as LNHDA and CDR2 as SQIVND (reference sequence). V lost 9 bases and J lost 8; bases outside the gene matches: 18.

The V and J genes are TRBV19 and TRBJ1-1; no firm D call. The CDR3 runs 12 residues. V was clipped by 7 bases and J by 9 bases, with 15 bases between them. Germline values: CDR1 LNHDA, CDR2 SQIVND (reference sequence). The CDR3 coding sequence is TGTGCCAGTATTCACGATACCGGGCAAGCTTTCTTT. This sequence encodes CASIHDTGQAFF.

The chain joins TRBV10-3 to TRBJ1-4; 7 bases are a match to TRBD1. The CDR3 loop spans 14 amino acids. Germline trimming cut 6 bases from V and 4 bases from J; bases unmatched to any gene: 5. CDR1 and CDR2 (germline): ENHRY, SYGVKD. The chain's CDR3 is CAIREGQLNEKLFF. The DNA of the CDR3 is TGTGCCATCAGGGAGGGACAGCTTAATGAAAAACTGTTTTTT.

This clone came up a few times. J is TRBJ1-5 and V is TRBV19; tentative D call: TRBD1 (5 bases). The CDR3 runs to 12 residues. V was cut by 8 bases and J by 6 bases, with 11 bases left in between. The germline gives CDR1 LNHDA, CDR2 SQIVND (reference sequence). Here the CDR3 reads CASGEGTQPQHF. The CDR3 DNA sequence: TGTGCCAGTGGGGAGGGGACTCAGCCCCAGCATTTT.

The chain links TRBV6-5 to TRBJ2-7; TRBD1 matches at 11 bases. V shed 5 bases and J 12 bases; nucleotides not matched to a gene: 6. CDR1 and CDR2 from the germline V gene are MNHEY and SVGAGI. The length of the CDR3 is 12 residues. The CDR3 DNA reads TGTGCCAGCAGTACCCGGACAGGGGGCCTGTACTTC. Amino acids: CASSTRTGGLYF.

This chain uses TRBV28 with TRBJ1-2; the D is unclear. There are 13 residues in the CDR3. The V end was cut by 1 base, the J end by 4 bases, with 7 bases between. Germline V lookup: CDR1 MDHEN, CDR2 SYDVKM. For the CDR3, the DNA is TGTGCCAGCAGTTTATATGGTTCCTATGGCTACACCTTC. Its translation: CASSLYGSYGYTF.

This sequence joins TRBV7-9 and TRBJ2-5, with 8 nucleotides matching TRBD1. This CDR3 region has 15 residues. The ends lost 1 base at V and 2 bases at J; junction bases unmatched: 3. CDR1 is SEHNR and CDR2 is FQNEAQ in the germline V gene (reference sequence). In DNA, the CDR3 is TGTGCCAGCAGCTTAGGGGACAGGCTGCAAGAGACCCAGTACTTC. Its protein product is CASSLGDRLQETQYF.

The chain couples TRBV19 to TRBJ1-1; 9 nucleotides agree with TRBD1. The J segment lost 4 bases and the V segment lost 8 bases, leaving 8 bases of the junction unmatched. This CDR3 region has 14 residues. Germline assignment: CDR1 LNHDA and CDR2 SQIVND (reference sequence). The CDR3 loop is CASASGTGFTEAFF. The CDR3 coding sequence is TGTGCCAGTGCCTCGGGGACAGGGTTCACTGAAGCTTTCTTT.

The chain carries TRBV11-2 and TRBJ2-1; D remains ambiguous. The CDR3 is made up of 10 amino acids. V was pared by 6 bases and J by 4 bases, with 1 base between. Germline CDR1 reads SGHAT; CDR2 reads FQNNGV. CDR3 loop: CASRYNEQFF. The CDR3 coding sequence is TGTGCCAGCAGATACAATGAGCAGTTCTTC.

This chain connects TRBV4-3 to TRBJ1-6; D might be TRBD1 (5 bases). Germline CDR1 reads LGHNA; CDR2 reads YSLEER. V was cut by 4 bases and J by 7 bases, with 14 bases left in between. The CDR3 totals 15 residues. The CDR3 nucleotides are TGCGCCAGCAGCCGTTTTCGGGACGAGAATTCACCCCTCCACTTT. Its translation is CASSRFRDENSPLHF.

The J gene is TRBJ2-5, the V gene TRBV6-2 or TRBV6-3, with TRBD2 matching 7 bases. Trimming removed 5 bases from V and 2 bases from J; junction bases left unmatched: 5. Germline V lookup: CDR1 MNHEY, CDR2 SVGEGT. The CDR3 is 14 amino acids. The chain's CDR3 is CASSLSGLQETQYF. The CDR3, as DNA: TGTGCCAGCAGTCTCTCGGGACTACAAGAGACCCAGTACTTC.

Remarks on this clone: Other nucleotide sequences in the sample specify the same CDR3. This chain connects TRBV7-2 to TRBJ1-5; D may be TRBD1 (5 bases). V dropped 1 base and J dropped 8 bases, with 9 bases sitting between them. Germline CDR1 reads SGHTA; CDR2 reads FQGNSA. This CDR3 region has 13 residues. CDR3 in amino acids: CASSLGQGEPQHF. The CDR3 DNA follows: TGTGCCAGCAGCTTAGGCCAGGGAGAGCCCCAGCATTTT.

The V and J genes are TRBV7-2 and TRBJ2-3; maybe TRBD2 (6 bases). Germline-derived CDR1 and CDR2 are SGHTA and FQGNSA. V was clipped by 3 bases and J by 1 base, with 8 bases between them. The CDR3 covers 14 residues. CDR3: CASSFWGGTDTQYF. CDR3 coding DNA: TGTGCCAGCAGCTTTTGGGGGGGCACAGATACGCAGTATTTT.

The chain uses TRBV6-5 and TRBJ1-3; D possibly corresponds to TRBD1 (5 bases). Per germline, CDR1 MNHEY and CDR2 SVGAGI. CDR3 length: 16 residues. V gave up 4 bases and J gave up 5 bases, with 18 bases separating them. In DNA, the CDR3 is TGTGCCAGCAGTTTCTCTTTGGGGGAGGGGAGAAACACCATATATTTT. Protein product: CASSFSLGEGRNTIYF.

The chain is built from TRBV9 and TRBJ2-3; 8 bases match TRBD1. V dropped 2 bases and J dropped 2; count of bases not matched to a gene: 7. The germline V gene encodes CDR1 SGDLS and CDR2 YYNGEE. The CDR3 loop spans 16 amino acids. CDR3 bases: TGTGCCAGCAGCGTTCCCGACAGGGGAAACACAGATACGCAGTATTTT. Its translation is CASSVPDRGNTDTQYF.

The CDR3 protein is CASSHPRGRNTEAFF. In nucleotides, the CDR3 is TGTGCCAGCAGCCATCCTCGGGGTCGGAACACTGAAGCTTTCTTT. V and J are TRBV5-5 and TRBJ1-1; D gene unclear. Germline loops: CDR1 SGHKS, CDR2 YYEKEE (reference sequence). The germline V and J ends were trimmed by 4 bases and 1 base, with 14 bases remaining between them. The CDR3 totals 15 residues.

The rearrangement uses TRBV2 and TRBJ1-1, with D possibly matching TRBD1 (5 bases). The V gene lost 7 bases and the J gene lost 5 bases, with 14 bases spanning the gap. Germline V gives CDR1 SNHLY, CDR2 FYNNEI. The CDR3 runs 13 residues. DNA of the CDR3: TGTGCCAGCACGGGCAGGGTATTAACTGAAGCTTTCTTT. Translation gives CASTGRVLTEAFF. Together with reference TRBV2 and TRBJ1-1, the CDR3 gives the full variable domain: EPEVTQTPSHQVTQMGQEVILRCVPISNHLYFYWYRQILGQKVEFLVSFYNNEISEKSEIFDDQFSVERPDGSNFTLKIRSTKLEDSAMYFCASTGRVLTEAFFGQGTRLTVV.

The chain uses TRBV6-5 and TRBJ1-1; D gene uncertain. Trimming took 2 bases from V and 1 from J, leaving 11 bases between them. The CDR3 loop spans 15 amino acids. Germline CDR1 MNHEY, CDR2 SVGAGI. CDR3 in DNA: TGTGCCAGCAGTTACGAGGGTCTGACGAACACTGAAGCTTTCTTT. This codes for CASSYEGLTNTEAFF.

For this clone: In the same sample, other DNA sequences code for this CDR3. This rearrangement joins TRBV10-1 to TRBJ2-7, with a tentative D call TRBD2 (6 bases). The germline gives CDR1 WNHNN, CDR2 SYGVQD (reference sequence). Trimming shortened V by 4 bases and J by 0 bases, and 7 bases separated the two germline ends. The CDR3 runs 13 residues. The CDR3 nucleotides are TGCGCCAGCAGTGTCGGGGGCTCCTACGAGCAGTACTTC. It specifies CASSVGGSYEQYF.